The entry below gives a single TCR beta chain sequence along with its context. The sample comes from a study of blood T cell repertoires in COVID-19. In the study overall: Italy, Spain and the United States were the sources of the convalescent and acute COVID-19 samples.

The method was immunoSEQ multiplex PCR; TCRdb's version includes in-frame clones alone and lacks a portion of them. The sample has more than 60,000 clones; about 83% are singletons. Sequenced sample: peripheral blood. This clonotype was obtained from a man between 45 and 60 years old with acute or convalescent COVID-19.

CDR3 coding DNA: TGTGCCAGCAGCTTTGACGGGAGCTCCTACAATGAGCAGTTCTTC. It translates to CASSFDGSSYNEQFF. The V call is TRBV7-6, the J call TRBJ2-1; D is possibly TRBD2 (6 bases). CDR3 length: 15 amino acids. Trimming removed 3 bases from V and 0 bases from J, with 9 bases in between. Germline V CDR1 and CDR2: SGHVS, FNYEAQ. The full variable domain, completed using reference TRBV7-6 and TRBJ2-1, is GAGVSQSPRYKVTKRGQDVALRCDPISGHVSLYWYRQALGQGPEFLTYFNYEAQQDKSGLPNDRFSAERPEGSISTLTIQRTEQRDSAMYRCASSFDGSSYNEQFFGPGTRLTVL.